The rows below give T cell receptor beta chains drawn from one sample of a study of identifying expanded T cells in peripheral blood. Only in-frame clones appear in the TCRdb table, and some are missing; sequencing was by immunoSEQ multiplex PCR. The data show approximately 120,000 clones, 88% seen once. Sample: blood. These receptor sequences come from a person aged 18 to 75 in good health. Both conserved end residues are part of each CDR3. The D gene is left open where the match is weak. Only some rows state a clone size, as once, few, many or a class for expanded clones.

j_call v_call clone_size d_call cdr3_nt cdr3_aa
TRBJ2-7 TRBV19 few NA TGTGCCAGTAGTGCCGCCAACGGGGACACCTACGAGCAGTACTTC CASSAANGDTYEQYF
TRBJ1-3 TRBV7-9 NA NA TGTGCCAGCAGCTTGGGGTTTGGAAACACCATATATTTT CASSLGFGNTIYF
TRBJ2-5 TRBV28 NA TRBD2 TGTGCCAGCAGTTTACGACTAGCGGGAGGACAAGAGACCCAGTACTTC CASSLRLAGGQETQYF
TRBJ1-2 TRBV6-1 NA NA TGTGCCAGCAGAGGAAACTCTAACTATGGCTACACCTTC CASRGNSNYGYTF
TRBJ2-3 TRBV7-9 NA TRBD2 TGTGCCAGCAGCTTCACAACAGCGGGGGGCACAGATACGCAGTATTTT CASSFTTAGGTDTQYF
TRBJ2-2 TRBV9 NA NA TGTGCCAGCAGCGTAGAAATGATGCTCCCCGGGGAGCTGTTTTTT CASSVEMMLPGELFF
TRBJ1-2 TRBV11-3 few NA TGTGCCAGCAGCTTTGGACACCATGAAGGCTACACCTTC CASSFGHHEGYTF
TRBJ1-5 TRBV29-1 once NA TGCAGCGCCTCCGCAGGGGCCACCGATCAGCCCCAGCATTTT CSASAGATDQPQHF
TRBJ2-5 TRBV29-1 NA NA TGCAGCGTTGTTTTGGGGGAAGGAATCCAAGAGACCCAGTACTTC CSVVLGEGIQETQYF
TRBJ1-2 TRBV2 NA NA TGTGCCAGCAGTGAAGTCAGGGAAGTTGCTGGCTACACCTTC CASSEVREVAGYTF
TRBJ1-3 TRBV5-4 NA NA TGTGCCAGCAGCTTGGCCATGGGGGGATATGGCTCTGGAAACACCATATATTTT CASSLAMGGYGSGNTIYF
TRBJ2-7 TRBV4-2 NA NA TGTGCCAGCAGCCAAGGGGGTAGCTCCTACGAGCAGTACTTC CASSQGGSSYEQYF
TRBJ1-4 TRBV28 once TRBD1 TGTGCCAGCAGGATGACAGGGAGAAATGAAAAACTGTTTTTT CASRMTGRNEKLFF
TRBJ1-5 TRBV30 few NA TGTGCCTGGAGTTGGGGTCAGAATAGCAATCAGCCCCAGCATTTT CAWSWGQNSNQPQHF
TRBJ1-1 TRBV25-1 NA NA TGTGCCAGCAGTGTGACCGGCCGGGCTTTCTTT CASSVTGRAFF
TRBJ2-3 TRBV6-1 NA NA TGTGCCAGCAGTGAAGAAAGGATCTTTCGCGGGACAGATACGCAGTATTTT CASSEERIFRGTDTQYF
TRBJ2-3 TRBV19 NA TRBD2 TGTGCCAGTAGTCCCTTGCCGGGACTAGGGTTTGGTACGCAGTATTTT CASSPLPGLGFGTQYF
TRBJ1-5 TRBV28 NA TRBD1 TGTGCCAGCAGTAGGGGGCGCGGCCCAAAACATTTT CASSRGRGPKHF
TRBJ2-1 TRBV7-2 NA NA TGTGCCAGCAGCTTGGTTGGTAATTACAATGAGCAGTTCTTC CASSLVGNYNEQFF
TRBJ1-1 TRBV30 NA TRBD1 TGTGCCTGGAGTGTGACAGGGATGAACACTGAAGCTTTCTTT CAWSVTGMNTEAFF
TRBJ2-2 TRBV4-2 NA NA TGTGCCAGCAGCCAAGAAGGGCCGGCCTGGGGGGAAACCGGGGAGCTGTTTTTT CASSQEGPAWGETGELFF
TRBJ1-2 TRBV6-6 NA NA TGTGCCAGCACCGCCGGGACATGGGGCAGCTATGGCTACACCTTC CASTAGTWGSYGYTF
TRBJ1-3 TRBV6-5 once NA TGTGCCAGCAGTTTACCGGGGTCCGGAAACACCATATATTTT CASSLPGSGNTIYF
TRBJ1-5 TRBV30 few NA TGTGCCTGGAGTACTCGAGGCGGTCAGCCCCAGCATTTT CAWSTRGGQPQHF
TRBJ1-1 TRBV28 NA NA TGTGCCAGCAGTTTAGGACTCCTCGTGGCTTTCTTT CASSLGLLVAFF